This T cell receptor beta chain was obtained from a study of T cell responses to AZD1222 COVID-19 vaccine. General observations from the study: Donor demographics were predominantly white British with a female majority; clonal diversity may be underestimated. Breadth and depth of Spike-specific TCRs rose after two AZD1222 doses. Baseline seropositives among AZD1222 recipients totaled only 5 to 7.

There are 13 residues in the CDR3. The ends were cut back, 4 bases at V and 2 bases at J, with 9 bases in the middle. Germline V gene data show CDR1 as MNHEY and CDR2 as SMNVEV (reference sequence). Generated by immunoSEQ multiplex PCR, the TCRdb table keeps only in-frame clones and is missing some. The sample has 200,000 to 250,000 clones; roughly 91% are singletons. The table lists this clone with a few counts. Its antigen is not known. The genes are TRBV27 and TRBJ2-7; D is ambiguous. This clonotype was sampled from an adult in good health. Specimen: peripheral blood, collected on day 0 of MenACWY control vaccination. The CDR3 DNA reads TGTGCCAGCAGTTACTACGGGCCCTACGAGCAGTACTTC. It is translated as CASSYYGPYEQYF.